The 18 T cell receptor beta chains below were found in one sample sequenced in a study of read filtering for tumor transcriptome and immune sequencing. This library used around 400 ng RNA and molecular barcoded adaptors spanning alpha/delta and beta/gamma chains. One entry per CDR3 protein results from TCRdb running MiXCR on the reads. This sample has around 400 distinct CDR3 sequences, with approximately 80% found just once. Sequencing was carried out using a population of CD138-negative cells sorted from bone marrow. All receptors come from a donor at least 40 years old with multiple myeloma. This table probably holds off-target reads from a library built for another chain.

The J gene is TRBJ2-1, the V gene TRBV7-2, with 13 bases matching TRBD2. The CDR3 is 17 amino acids. The junction had 12 bases not matched to a gene; V was cut back by 4 bases and J by 9 bases. Germline V gene lookup returns CDR1 SGHTA and CDR2 FQGNSA. Written as DNA, the CDR3 is TGTGCCAGCAGCTCGCCAACTAGCGGGAGGGCCGCGAGTGAGCAGTTCTTC. Protein: CASSSPTSGRAASEQFF.

The gene calls are TRBV25-1 and TRBJ2-7; 8 bases are a match to TRBD1. The germline CDR1 and CDR2 sequences are MGHDK and SYGVNS. The trim removed 6 bases at V and 1 base at J, leaving 2 bases unmatched. The length of the CDR3 is 13 residues. The CDR3 sequence: CASSRQGSYEQYF. CDR3 DNA: TGTGCCAGCAGCCGACAGGGGTCCTACGAGCAGTACTTC.

The CDR3 region has the DNA TGCAGCGTCCCTGATATCCAGTCGCAGTATTTT. Its translation: CSVPDIQSQYF. The chain employs TRBV29-1 and TRBJ2-3; D call uncertain. The CDR3 contains 11 residues. The V end lost 6 bases, the J end lost 10 bases, and 14 bases lay between the germline ends. The germline gives CDR1 SQVTM, CDR2 ANQGSEA.

The gene calls are TRBV28 and TRBJ1-5, with no clear D. Germline V CDR1 and CDR2: MDHEN, SYDVKM. This CDR3 has 14 amino acids. V was clipped by 3 bases and J by 3 bases, with 9 bases between them. The CDR3 protein is CASSFTHFNQPQHF. CDR3 in DNA: TGTGCCAGCAGTTTTACGCACTTCAATCAGCCCCAGCATTTT.

This chain connects TRBV30 to TRBJ2-2; D gene ambiguous. Per the germline V gene, CDR1 is GTSNPN and CDR2 is SVGIG (reference sequence). V shed 2 bases and J shed 6 bases, with 13 bases lying between them. This CDR3 is 14 amino acids long. The CDR3 sequence is CAWSPGWASGELFF. DNA of the CDR3: TGTGCCTGGAGTCCGGGCTGGGCGTCCGGGGAGCTGTTTTTT.

This chain uses TRBV30 with TRBJ2-1; D unclear. The germline CDR1 and CDR2 sequences are GTSNPN and SVGIG (reference sequence). V lost 0 bases and J 7 bases, leaving 7 bases between the germline ends. CDR3 length: 12 amino acids. CDR3 region: CAWSVGRNEQFF. CDR3 nucleotide sequence: TGTGCCTGGAGTGTTGGGCGGAATGAGCAGTTCTTC.

The chain uses TRBV7-6 and TRBJ2-1; D is perhaps TRBD1 or TRBD2 (5 bases each). V lost 0 bases and J 4 bases, leaving 10 bases between the germline ends. The CDR3 contains 15 residues. Looked up from germline, CDR1 is SGHVS and CDR2 is FNYEAQ. The CDR3 loop is CASSLAGRRYNEQFF. Written as DNA, the CDR3 is TGTGCCAGCAGCTTAGCGGGACGCCGATACAATGAGCAGTTCTTC.

The chain is built from TRBV20-1 and TRBJ2-5, with D unclear. V was clipped by 3 bases and J by 4 bases, with 6 bases between them. The CDR3 length is 11 residues. CDR1 is DFQATT, CDR2 SNEGSKA, per germline (reference sequence). CDR3 residues: CSARERETQYF. For the CDR3, the DNA is TGCAGTGCTAGGGAAAGAGAGACCCAGTACTTC.

V and J are TRBV28 and TRBJ1-2, with D possibly matching TRBD1 (5 bases). CDR1 MDHEN and CDR2 SYDVKM come from the germline V gene. V gave up 9 bases and J gave up 3 bases, with 11 bases separating them. This CDR3 contains 12 residues. The CDR3 DNA sequence: TGTGCCAGGTGGGGACCCGACTATGGCTACACCTTC. This sequence encodes CARWGPDYGYTF.

V is TRBV29-1 and J is TRBJ1-1; possibly TRBD1 for D (6 bases). The CDR3 spans 14 residues. Between the trimmed V and J ends, which lost 6 bases and 0 bases, there was a span of 14 bases. Germline V gene lookup returns CDR1 SQVTM and CDR2 ANQGSEA. DNA of the CDR3: TGCAGCGTGGGGTGGGGGGGGCTGAACACTGAAGCTTTCTTT. As protein: CSVGWGGLNTEAFF. The full variable domain, in which reference TRBV29-1 and TRBJ1-1 provide the parts outside the CDR3, is SAVISQKPSRDICQRGTSLTIQCQVDSQVTMMFWYRQQPGQSLTLIATANQGSEATYESGFVIDKFPISRPNLTFSTLTVSNMSPEDSSIYLCSVGWGGLNTEAFFGQGTRLTVV.

The chain uses TRBV2 and TRBJ2-7, with 7 bases matching TRBD1. The germline CDR1 and CDR2 sequences are SNHLY and FYNNEI. The ends lost 3 bases at V and 6 bases at J; junction bases unmatched: 5. The length of the CDR3 is 13 residues. The CDR3 nucleotides read TGTGCCAGCAGTGATACAGGGGCGAGCGAGCAGTACTTC. Its protein product is CASSDTGASEQYF. The whole variable domain, remainder taken from reference TRBV2 and TRBJ2-7, is EPEVTQTPSHQVTQMGQEVILRCVPISNHLYFYWYRQILGQKVEFLVSFYNNEISEKSEIFDDQFSVERPDGSNFTLKIRSTKLEDSAMYFCASSDTGASEQYFGPGTRLTVT.

V is TRBV4-1 and J is TRBJ2-5; D is unclear. Trimming left V 0 bases short and J 5 bases short, with 13 bases between. Germline CDR1 reads MGHRA; CDR2 reads YSYEKL. CDR3 length: 15 amino acids. The CDR3 DNA is TGCGCCAGCAGCCAAGATCGGTCTGTCCTTGAGACCCAGTACTTC. Its translation is CASSQDRSVLETQYF.

The J gene is TRBJ2-7, the V gene TRBV5-1, with D maybe TRBD1 (6 bases). V was cut by 3 bases and J by 6 bases, with 10 bases left in between. Germline assignment: CDR1 SGHRS and CDR2 YFSETQ. The CDR3 sequence is 12 residues long. CDR3: CASSSQGSEQYF. DNA of the CDR3: TGCGCCAGCAGCTCACAGGGTTCCGAGCAGTACTTC.

CDR3 amino acids: CASSQDLEGPYNEQFF. The DNA for the CDR3 is TGCGCCAGCAGCCAAGATCTGGAGGGCCCCTACAATGAGCAGTTCTTC. This sequence joins TRBV4-1 and TRBJ2-1; D possibly corresponds to TRBD2 (6 bases). The germline CDR1 and CDR2 sequences are MGHRA and YSYEKL. The CDR3 has 16 residues. Deletions cut 0 bases from V and 2 bases from J, with 11 bases between.

The chain uses TRBV19 and TRBJ1-5, with 8 bases lining up with TRBD1. V trimming: 4 bases; J trimming: 7 bases; junction bases outside the gene matches: 6. From germline, CDR1 is LNHDA and CDR2 SQIVND (reference sequence). This CDR3 has 14 residues. The CDR3 bases are TGTGCCAGTAGTAACCAGGGGGCGGTCCAGCCCCAGCATTTT. Its protein is CASSNQGAVQPQHF.

Judged by abundance, this clonotype is hyperexpanded (1% or more). This chain links TRBV11-2 with TRBJ2-1, with 7 bases aligning to TRBD1. The CDR3 spans 15 residues. With V trimmed by 5 bases and J by 8 bases, 12 bases remained unmatched. Per germline, CDR1 SGHAT and CDR2 FQNNGV. This CDR3 is CASSPPRTGGHEQFF. In nucleotides, the CDR3 is TGTGCCAGCAGCCCTCCACGGACAGGCGGCCATGAGCAGTTCTTC.

The chain carries TRBV12-3 or TRBV12-4 and TRBJ2-1, with unresolved D. Trimming pared 3 bases from V and 8 bases from J, leaving 5 bases between. This CDR3 has 11 amino acids. The CDR3 region is CASSLVDEQFF. The CDR3 bases are TGTGCCAGCAGTTTGGTAGATGAGCAGTTCTTC.

The V gene is TRBV20-1, the J gene TRBJ2-1, with TRBD1 as a possible D gene (6 bases). V lost 7 bases to trimming and J lost 9 bases, with 22 bases between them. Germline CDR1 DFQATT, CDR2 SNEGSKA (reference sequence). The CDR3 covers 14 residues. The CDR3 loop is CSGGRGGDRREQFF. The DNA for the CDR3 is TGCAGTGGGGGGAGAGGGGGAGATCGGCGTGAGCAGTTCTTC.